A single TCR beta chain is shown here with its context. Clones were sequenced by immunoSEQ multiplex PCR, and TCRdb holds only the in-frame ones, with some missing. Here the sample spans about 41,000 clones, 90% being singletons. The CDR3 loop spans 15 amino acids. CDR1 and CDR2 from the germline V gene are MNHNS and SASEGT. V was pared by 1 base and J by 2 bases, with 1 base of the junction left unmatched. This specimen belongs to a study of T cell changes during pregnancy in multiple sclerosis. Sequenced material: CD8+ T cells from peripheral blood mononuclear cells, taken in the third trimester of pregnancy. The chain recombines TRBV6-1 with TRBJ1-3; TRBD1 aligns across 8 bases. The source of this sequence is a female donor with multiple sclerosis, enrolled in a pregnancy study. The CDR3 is CASSEGQGTGNTIYF. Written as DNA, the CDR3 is TGTGCCAGCAGTGAAGGACAGGGGACTGGAAACACCATATATTTT.